These 5 T cell receptor beta chains originate from one sample sequenced in a study of T cell clonality in common variable immunodeficiency. TCRdb keeps only in-frame clones here, not all; method: immunoSEQ multiplex PCR. The sample includes over 30,000 clones, none of them occurring once. For these receptors, no antigen is known. Whole-study results and caveats: Reportedly, TCR beta sequences from common variable immunodeficiency showed fewer deletions and N-nucleotide insertions.

The sample comprised peripheral blood mononuclear cells. These receptors originate from a human donor with common variable immunodeficiency.

This clone was seen at least ten times. The read ends 3 residues shy of where the CDR3 ends; the end is completed using the germline J gene. The rearrangement uses TRBV7-9 and TRBJ1-1; a weak D match, TRBD1 (5 bases). The germline V gene encodes CDR1 SEHNR and CDR2 FQNEAQ (reference sequence). Trimming cost V 5 bases and J 4 bases, with 14 bases left between them. The CDR3 runs to 14 residues. CDR3: CASSHGRGGTEAFF. Incomplete CDR3 DNA: TGTGCCAGCAGCCACGGGAGGGGAGGCACTGAA.

In regard to this clone: The read finishes 3 residues shy of the CDR3 end, and the germline J gene is used to complete it. The chain uses TRBV30 and TRBJ2-2, with 11 bases aligning to TRBD2. Per germline, CDR1 GTSNPN and CDR2 SVGIG (reference sequence). This CDR3 contains 13 residues. CDR3 residues: CAWSVQGTSGLFF. The covered CDR3 bases are TGTGCCTGGAGTGTACAGGGGACTAGCGGG. Variable domain in full (rest from reference TRBV30 and TRBJ2-2): SQTIHQWPATLVQPVGSPLSLECTVEGTSNPNLYWYRQAAGRGLQLLFYSVGIGQISSEVPQNLSASRPQDRQFILSSKKLLLSDSGFYLCAWSVQGTSGLFFGEGSRLTVL.

This clone was counted many times. From the germline J gene comes the end of the CDR3, since the read stops 3 residues before it. The chain uses TRBV19 and TRBJ1-1, with 8 positions matching TRBD1. Germline loops: CDR1 LNHDA, CDR2 SQIVND (reference sequence). This CDR3 has 15 amino acids. CDR3 amino acids: CASSTAPGQAYVAFF. The CDR3 DNA, read in part, is TGTGCCAGTAGTACCGCCCCGGGACAGGCGTACGTG.

This clone was counted many times. The read ends 3 residues shy of where the CDR3 ends; the end is completed using the germline J gene. This chain uses TRBV7-6 with TRBJ1-5; 7 nucleotides match TRBD1. Germline V gene lookup returns CDR1 SGHVS and CDR2 FNYEAQ. The CDR3 has 15 residues. Trimming cost V 4 bases and J 4 bases; bases outside gene matches: 7. Partial CDR3 DNA: TGTGCCAGCAGCTCCCGGACAGGTTATAATCAGCCC. It is translated as CASSSRTGYNQP. The CDR3, in full, reads CASSSRTGYNQPQHF.

As concerns this clone: The sequence runs out 3 residues before the end of the CDR3; the remainder is reconstructed from the germline J gene. The chain links TRBV5-6 to TRBJ2-5; TRBD1 is a possible D gene (6 bases). There are 14 residues in the CDR3. Between the trimmed V and J ends, which lost 6 bases and 2 bases, there was a span of 14 bases. Germline assignment: CDR1 SGHDT and CDR2 YYEEEE. The CDR3 here is CASTPARGQETQYF. The covered CDR3 bases are TGTGCCAGCACCCCGGCAAGGGGGCAAGAGACC.